This T cell receptor (beta chain) came from a study of shared clonotypes between healthy human individuals. General observations from the study: Generation probability values for non-shared clonotypes were lower than those for clonotypes shared by all four donors. Generally, estimated richness proved larger in naive subsets than it did in memory subsets.

Between the trimmed V and J ends, which lost 1 base and 6 bases, there was a span of 13 bases. The CDR3 consists of 14 residues. Germline assignment: CDR1 SGHDN and CDR2 FVKESK. As concerns this clone: Its antigen is unidentified.

Some clones are missing from TCRdb's copy, which holds only in-frame ones; the method was immunoSEQ multiplex PCR. The table lists a few million clones, over 90% of them singletons. The sequence was obtained from a man between 18 and 35 years old in good health. Some clones in this sample may be carry-over from other donors' samples. The specimen was naive CD4+ T cells from PBMCs. Described subset: CD45RA+ positively selected. This rearrangement joins TRBV14 to TRBJ2-7; a possible D gene is TRBD1 (6 bases). The CDR3 reads CASSQGGGSREQYF. The DNA for the CDR3 is TGTGCCAGCAGCCAAGGAGGGGGATCGCGCGAGCAGTACTTC.